The following is a TCR beta chain sequence with its context. Its antigen is unknown. Clones were sequenced by immunoSEQ multiplex PCR, and TCRdb holds only the in-frame ones, with some missing. The table has approximately 140,000 clones, about 89% seen once. Germline trimming cut 3 bases from V and 6 bases from J; bases unmatched to any gene: 8. This CDR3 region has 14 residues. Looked up from germline, CDR1 is SGDLS and CDR2 is YYNGEE. This specimen belongs to a study of T cell responses to AZD1222 COVID-19 vaccine. Looking at the study overall: Second doses were pooled across both intervals (about 4 or about 12 weeks).

Study outcomes and limitations: In the spike-specific TCR repertoire, nearly half reportedly target unmutated variant regions. Donors were chiefly white British, with a greater number of females, and clonal diversity was perhaps underestimated.

The TCR originated in an adult in good health. J is TRBJ1-2 and V is TRBV9, with 7 nucleotides matching TRBD1. Sample: peripheral blood, taken on day 0 of AZD1222 vaccination. CDR3 DNA: TGTGCCAGCAGCGAACAGGGGCGGGGGCATGGCTACACCTTC. Translated, it gives CASSEQGRGHGYTF. The full variable domain, completed using reference TRBV9 and TRBJ1-2, is DSGVTQTPKHLITATGQRVTLRCSPRSGDLSVYWYQQSLDQGLQFLIQYYNGEERAKGNILERFSAQQFPDLHSELNLSSLELGDSALYFCASSEQGRGHGYTFGSGTRLTVV.